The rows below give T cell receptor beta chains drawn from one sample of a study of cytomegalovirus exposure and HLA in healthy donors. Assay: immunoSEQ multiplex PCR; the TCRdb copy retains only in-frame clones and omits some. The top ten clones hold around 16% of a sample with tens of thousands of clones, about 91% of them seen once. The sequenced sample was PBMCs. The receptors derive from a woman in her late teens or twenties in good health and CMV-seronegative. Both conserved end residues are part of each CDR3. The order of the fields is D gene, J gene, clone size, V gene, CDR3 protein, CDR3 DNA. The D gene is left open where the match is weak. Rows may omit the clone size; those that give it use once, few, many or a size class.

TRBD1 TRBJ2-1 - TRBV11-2 CASSLAGGHNEQFF TGTGCCAGCAGCTTAGCAGGGGGCCACAATGAGCAGTTCTTC
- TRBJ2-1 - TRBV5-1 CASSLAILGSEQFF TGCGCCAGCAGCTTGGCCATACTAGGCAGCGAGCAGTTCTTC
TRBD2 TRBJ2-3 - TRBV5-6 CASSLAASGGADTQYF TGTGCCAGCAGCTTGGCGGCTAGCGGGGGGGCTGATACGCAGTATTTT
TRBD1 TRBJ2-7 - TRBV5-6 CASSLEGQAYEQYF TGTGCCAGCAGCTTGGAAGGACAGGCGTACGAGCAGTACTTC
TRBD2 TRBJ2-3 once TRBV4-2 CASSQVVAGTLGDTQYF TGTGCCAGCAGCCAGGTGGTAGCGGGGACTTTGGGAGATACGCAGTATTTT
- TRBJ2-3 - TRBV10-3 CAISDHATPSTDTQYF TGTGCCATCAGTGACCACGCAACTCCAAGCACAGATACGCAGTATTTT
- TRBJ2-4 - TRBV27 CATLDWAKNIQYF TGTGCCACCCTCGACTGGGCCAAAAACATTCAGTACTTC
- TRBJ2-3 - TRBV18 CASSPMQADTQYF TGTGCCAGCTCACCAATGCAGGCAGATACGCAGTATTTT
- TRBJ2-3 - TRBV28 CASSLAGITDTQYF TGTGCCAGCAGTTTGGCGGGGATCACAGATACGCAGTATTTT
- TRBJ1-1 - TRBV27 CASSLDPRAEGVF TGTGCCAGCAGTTTAGATCCGCGGGCTGAGGGTGTCTTT
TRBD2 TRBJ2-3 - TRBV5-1 CASSLALAGRADTQYF TGCGCCAGCAGCTTGGCCCTTGCGGGGAGGGCAGATACGCAGTATTTT
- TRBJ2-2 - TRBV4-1 CASSPRTGELFF TGCGCCAGCAGCCCCAGGACCGGGGAGCTGTTTTTT
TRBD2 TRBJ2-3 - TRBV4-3 CASSQDTGTRSTDTQYF TGCGCCAGCAGCCAGGACACCGGGACTAGGAGCACAGATACGCAGTATTTT
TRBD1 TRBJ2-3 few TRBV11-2 CASSPRLGQGFTDTQYF TGTGCCAGCAGCCCCAGGTTGGGACAGGGGTTCACAGATACGCAGTATTTT
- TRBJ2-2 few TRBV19 CASSPHRDTGELFF TGTGCCAGTAGTCCTCACAGGGACACCGGGGAGCTGTTTTTT
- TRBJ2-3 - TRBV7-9 CASSSDAGSWDTQYF TGTGCCAGCAGCTCAGACGCGGGGAGTTGGGATACGCAGTATTTT
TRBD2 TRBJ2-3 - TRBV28 CASTIIAGEGTDTQYF TGTGCCAGCACGATAATAGCGGGAGAAGGGACAGATACGCAGTATTTT
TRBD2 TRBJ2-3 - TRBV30 CAWSVWGFGGGSTDTQYF TGTGCCTGGAGTGTATGGGGTTTCGGGGGGGGAAGCACAGATACGCAGTATTTT
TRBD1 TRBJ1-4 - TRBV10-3 CAISENTGGSNEKLFF TGTGCCATCAGTGAGAATACAGGGGGCTCTAATGAAAAACTGTTTTTT
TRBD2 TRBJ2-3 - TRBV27 CASSSGLAGGIDTQYF TGTGCCAGCAGTTCGGGACTAGCGGGAGGAATAGATACGCAGTATTTT
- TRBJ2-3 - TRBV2 CASSSPGRDTQYF TGTGCCAGCAGTTCCCCTGGCAGGGATACGCAGTATTTT
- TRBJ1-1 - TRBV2 CASSRVTTEAFF TGTGCCAGCAGTCGAGTTACCACTGAAGCTTTCTTT
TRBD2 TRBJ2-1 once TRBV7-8 CASSLAGERFF TGTGCCAGCAGTTTAGCGGGAGAACGGTTCTTC
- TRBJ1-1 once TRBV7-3 CASSQTGGQAFF TGTGCCAGCAGCCAAACGGGAGGGCAGGCTTTCTTT
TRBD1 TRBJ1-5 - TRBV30 CAWSEGTERRKPQHF TGTGCCTGGAGTGAAGGGACAGAACGGAGGAAGCCCCAGCATTTT
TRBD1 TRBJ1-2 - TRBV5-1 CASSGWTGHGYTF TGCGCCAGCAGCGGCTGGACAGGACATGGCTACACCTTC
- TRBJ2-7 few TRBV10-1 CASSASGMYEQYF TGCGCCAGCAGCGCCTCAGGGATGTACGAGCAGTACTTC
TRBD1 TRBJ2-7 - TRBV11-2 CASSLDRQGGVSYEQYF TGTGCCAGCAGCTTAGACAGACAGGGGGGAGTAAGCTACGAGCAGTACTTC
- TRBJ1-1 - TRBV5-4 CASSSWTVNTEAFF TGTGCCAGCAGCTCCTGGACAGTGAACACTGAAGCTTTCTTT
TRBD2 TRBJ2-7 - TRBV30 CAWSLAGGEQYF TGTGCCTGGAGCCTAGCGGGAGGTGAGCAGTACTTC
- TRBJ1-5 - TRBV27 CASSLLGHNQPQHF TGTGCCAGCAGTTTACTAGGACATAATCAGCCCCAGCATTTT
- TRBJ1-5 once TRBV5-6 CASSHSRQYSNQPQHF TGTGCCAGCAGCCATTCCCGACAGTATAGCAATCAGCCCCAGCATTTT
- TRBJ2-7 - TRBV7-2 CASSPGLSREQYF TGTGCCAGCAGCCCCGGACTGAGTCGCGAGCAGTACTTC
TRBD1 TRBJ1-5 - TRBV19 CASGQGSNQPQHF TGTGCCAGCGGACAGGGGTCGAATCAGCCCCAGCATTTT
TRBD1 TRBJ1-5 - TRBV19 CASSIPDRGDWQPQHF TGTGCCAGTAGTATTCCCGACAGGGGAGATTGGCAGCCCCAGCATTTT
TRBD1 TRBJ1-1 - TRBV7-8 CASSLRQGGEAFF TGTGCCAGCAGCTTAAGACAGGGAGGTGAAGCTTTCTTT
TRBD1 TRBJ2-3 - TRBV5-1 CASRIGTGEADTQYF TGCGCCAGCAGAATAGGGACAGGGGAAGCAGATACGCAGTATTTT
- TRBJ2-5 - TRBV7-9 CASSLTGHYQETQYF TGTGCCAGCAGCTTGACTGGACATTACCAAGAGACCCAGTACTTC
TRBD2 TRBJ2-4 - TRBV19 CASSTPAGENIQYF TGTGCCAGTAGTACCCCCGCGGGGGAGAACATTCAGTACTTC
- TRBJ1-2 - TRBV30 CAWKDSLNYGYTF TGTGCCTGGAAGGACAGCCTTAACTATGGCTACACCTTC
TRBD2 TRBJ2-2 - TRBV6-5 CASSFTSENTGELFF TGTGCCAGCAGTTTCACTAGCGAGAACACCGGGGAGCTGTTTTTT
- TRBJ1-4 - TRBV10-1 CAWLRGRENEKLFF TGCGCTTGGCTTAGGGGAAGAGAAAATGAAAAACTGTTTTTT
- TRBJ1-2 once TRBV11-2 CASSSIQGGEDGYTF TGTGCCAGCAGTTCAATTCAGGGAGGTGAGGATGGCTACACCTTC
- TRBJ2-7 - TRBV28 CASSSLEGTALASASYEQYF TGTGCCAGCAGTTCTTTAGAGGGGACTGCCCTGGCTAGCGCGTCCTACGAGCAGTACTTC
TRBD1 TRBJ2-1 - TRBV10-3 CAIGTGGAAEQFF TGTGCCATCGGGACAGGGGGCGCAGCTGAGCAGTTCTTC
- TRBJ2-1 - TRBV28 CASSVNEQFF TGTGCCAGCAGTGTAAATGAGCAGTTCTTC
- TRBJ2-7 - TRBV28 CASSSPGRFTYEQYF TGTGCCAGCAGTTCCCCCGGCAGGTTTACCTACGAGCAGTACTTC
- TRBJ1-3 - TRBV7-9 CASSFIQPSSGNTIYF TGTGCCAGCAGCTTTATACAGCCATCTTCTGGAAACACCATATATTTT
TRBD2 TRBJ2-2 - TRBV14 CASSQASGSAGELFF TGTGCCAGCAGTCAAGCTAGCGGATCGGCCGGGGAGCTGTTTTTT
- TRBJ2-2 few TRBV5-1 CASSLQGLGTGELFF TGCGCCAGCAGCTTGCAGGGGTTGGGGACCGGGGAGCTGTTTTTT
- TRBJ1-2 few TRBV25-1 CASSSTDGYTF TGTGCCAGCAGTTCGACAGATGGCTACACCTTC
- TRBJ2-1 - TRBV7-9 CASSRQSVDEQFF TGTGCCAGCAGCCGACAGAGTGTTGATGAGCAGTTCTTC